Only a few counts were recorded for the clone carrying this T cell receptor (beta chain). The data were obtained in a study of T cells after yellow fever vaccination. MiXCR was run by TCRdb on the 5' RACE reads, yielding one entry per CDR3 protein. The sample gives some 300,000 distinct CDR3 sequences, 7% to 10% of which show up once; approximately 15% is in the top ten. This CDR3 has 16 residues. The material was PBMCs, obtained around 45 days after the first yellow fever vaccination. The chain employs TRBV21-1 and TRBJ2-1; the D call TRBD2 from the table was never checked on the DNA. TRBV21-1 is a known pseudogene. The source of this sequence is a young man who received the YFV17D yellow fever vaccine. The CDR3, as DNA: TGTGCCAGCATCATGGGGAGCGGGGCCTCCTACAATGAGCAGTTCTTC. This translates into CASIMGSGASYNEQFF.